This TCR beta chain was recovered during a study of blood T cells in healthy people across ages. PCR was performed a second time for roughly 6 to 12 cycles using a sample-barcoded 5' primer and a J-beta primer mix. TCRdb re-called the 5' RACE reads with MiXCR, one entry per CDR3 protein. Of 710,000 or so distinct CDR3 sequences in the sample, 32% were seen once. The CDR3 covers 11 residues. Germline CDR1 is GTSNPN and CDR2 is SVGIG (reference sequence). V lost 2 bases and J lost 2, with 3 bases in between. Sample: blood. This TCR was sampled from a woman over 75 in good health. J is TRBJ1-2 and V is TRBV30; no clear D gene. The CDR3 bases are TGTGCCTGGAGTTGGAACTATGGCTACACCTTC. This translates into CAWSWNYGYTF.